The clone carrying this TCR beta chain came up a few times. The antigen is undetermined. 5'RACE, which relied on constant-segment primers, yielded TCR alpha and TCR beta cDNA libraries carrying sample barcodes and UMIs. TCRdb recomputed calls from the 5' RACE reads with MiXCR, one row per CDR3 protein. The profile covers about 340,000 distinct CDR3 sequences, with 14% appearing a single time and 20% to 25% taken by the ten largest. This sample stems from a study of T-cell memory formation after mild COVID-19. Overall study: TCR clusters were mostly donor specific.

Study-wide findings and caveats: Clones shrinking from day 15 to 85 showed even CD4/CD8 mixes; later expanders tilted CD4+.

The TCR sequence derives from a man between 18 and 35 years old who had mild COVID-19 (a few samples of this study predate the infection). Cell type and time point are not known. The sample was PBMCs or a T cell subset sorted from them (not recorded which).

The CDR3: CASSQLTGTVEAFF. The CDR3 DNA reads TGCGCCAGCAGCCAACTCACCGGGACAGTGGAAGCTTTCTTT. J is TRBJ1-1 and V is TRBV4-1; 7 bases map to TRBD1. This CDR3 has 14 amino acids. V was pared by 2 bases and J by 8 bases, with 8 bases of the junction left unmatched. Looked up from germline, CDR1 is MGHRA and CDR2 is YSYEKL.